The 8 T cell receptor beta chains presented below share a single source sample, sequenced in a study of blood T cell repertoires in COVID-19. Assay used: immunoSEQ multiplex PCR; TCRdb lists only in-frame clones, some missing. This sample yields approximately 130,000 clones, of which under 85% are seen a single time; 15% to 20% belongs to the top ten. Specimen: PBMCs or T cells enriched from blood (not recorded which). These receptor sequences come from a man aged 25-45 years who had recovered from COVID-19.

The chain has TRBV5-8 and TRBJ2-2; D ambiguous. Trimming took 0 bases from V and 4 from J, leaving 7 bases between them. The CDR3 covers 14 residues. In germline, CDR1 is SGHTS, CDR2 YDEGEE. The CDR3 DNA reads TGTGCCAGCAGCTTGGTGACAATCACCGGGGAGCTGTTTTTT. Translating gives CASSLVTITGELFF.

The genes are TRBV6-1 and TRBJ2-5, with a possible D match to TRBD2 (5 bases). Trimming left V 2 bases short and J 5 bases short, with 15 bases between. The V gene's germline CDR1 is MNHNS and CDR2 SASEGT. The CDR3 is 15 residues long. The CDR3 spells CASSERTAGGETQYF. The CDR3 DNA is TGTGCCAGCAGTGAAAGAACAGCCGGCGGGGAGACCCAGTACTTC.

The table lists this clone with a few counts. The chain uses TRBV2 and TRBJ1-2; D gene uncertain. The V gene lost 7 bases and the J gene lost 0 bases, with 12 bases spanning the gap. The CDR3 covers 14 residues. Germline lookup yields CDR1 SNHLY and CDR2 FYNNEI. Here the CDR3 reads CASTGISSNYGYTF. CDR3 in DNA: TGTGCCAGCACAGGAATATCTTCTAACTATGGCTACACCTTC.

The rearrangement links TRBV6-2 or TRBV6-3 to TRBJ1-2; 7 bases line up with TRBD1. The CDR3 has 15 residues. V lost 5 bases and J lost 3; bases outside the gene matches: 9. Germline V CDR1 and CDR2: MNHEY, SVGEGT. The CDR3 DNA reads TGTGCCAGCAGTCAAAGACAGGGCTGGGACTATGGCTACACCTTC. Translated, it gives CASSQRQGWDYGYTF.

This chain links TRBV7-9 with TRBJ2-7, with 9 bases aligning to TRBD1. The J segment lost 2 bases and the V segment lost 4 bases, leaving 12 bases of the junction unmatched. CDR1 and CDR2 from the germline V gene are SEHNR and FQNEAQ (reference sequence). This CDR3 is 17 amino acids long. The CDR3 region has the DNA TGTGCCAGCAGCTCCATCGCCGACAGGGGGATGACCTACGAGCAGTACTTC. The encoded protein is CASSSIADRGMTYEQYF.

The chain links TRBV10-1 to TRBJ2-2; 7 bases align to TRBD2. The V gene's germline CDR1 is WNHNN and CDR2 SYGVQD (reference sequence). Trimming cost V 3 bases and J 3 bases; bases outside gene matches: 10. CDR3 length equals 17 residues. The CDR3 coding sequence is TGCGCCAGCAGTGAATTATGGGGGGGTGACGACACCGGGGAGCTGTTTTTT. Its translation: CASSELWGGDDTGELFF.

This chain uses TRBV5-1 with TRBJ2-7; 7 nucleotides match TRBD1. This CDR3 has 14 residues. Unmatched junction bases numbered 6, after V lost 0 bases and J lost 6 bases. Germline V CDR1 and CDR2: SGHRS, YFSETQ. The CDR3 is CASSLGDRVSEQYF. Written as DNA, the CDR3 is TGCGCCAGCAGCTTGGGTGACAGGGTCTCCGAGCAGTACTTC.

The chain has TRBV7-8 and TRBJ2-7, with D unresolved. The CDR3 runs 15 residues. The V end was cut by 1 base, the J end by 4 bases, with 14 bases between. Germline CDR1 and CDR2: SGHVS and FQNEAQ. The CDR3 nucleotides are TGTGCCAGCAGCTTAGGTACTTCTGAGAAATACGAGCAGTACGTC. This sequence encodes CASSLGTSEKYEQYV.